The 25 T cell receptor beta chains in this list originate from one sample, sequenced in a study of circulating tumor DNA in untreated peripheral T-cell lymphoma. Measured with immunoSEQ multiplex PCR; TCRdb has only the in-frame clones, and not every one. This repertoire shows roughly 10,000 clones, around 76% found once; its top ten account for roughly 30%. The sample taken for sequencing was tumor tissue. The receptors stem from a human donor with peripheral T-cell lymphoma.

The chain is built from TRBV28 and TRBJ2-7, with D possibly matching TRBD1 (6 bases). V dropped 10 bases and J dropped 0 bases, with 16 bases sitting between them. CDR1 and CDR2 from the germline V gene are MDHEN and SYDVKM. The CDR3 is 14 residues long. The CDR3 bases are TGTGCCACCCGCTCTGGGGGCAGCTCCTACGAGCAGTACTTC. Protein: CATRSGGSSYEQYF.

V and J are TRBV28 and TRBJ1-5; D is uncertain. Between the trimmed V and J ends, which lost 1 base and 6 bases, there was a span of 7 bases. The CDR3 is 13 residues long. The germline V gene has CDR1 MDHEN and CDR2 SYDVKM. Written as DNA, the CDR3 is TGTGCCAGCAGTTTATTGGACGGTCAGCCCCAGCATTTT. As protein: CASSLLDGQPQHF.

In this sample, this clone turned up a few times. The chain combines TRBV6-8 with TRBJ2-3; D may be TRBD1 or TRBD2 (7 bases each). Germline-derived CDR1 and CDR2 are MNHGY and SAAAGT. The V and J ends lost 11 bases and 4 bases respectively, with 13 bases between them. CDR3 length: 12 residues. CDR3 DNA sequence: TGTGCCCTCAGGGGGGGCGCAGATACGCAGTATTTT. Its translation: CALRGGADTQYF.

V usage is TRBV19 and J usage is TRBJ1-1; 9 bases fit TRBD1. Looked up from germline, CDR1 is LNHDA and CDR2 is SQIVND (reference sequence). After removal of 7 bases from V and 1 base from J, the junction contained 4 bases not matched to a gene. The CDR3 runs 14 residues. The CDR3 bases are TGTGCCAGTACCCCGGGACAGGGGAACACTGAAGCTTTCTTT. It codes for CASTPGQGNTEAFF.

The V call is TRBV11-3, the J call TRBJ2-7; 9 bases fit TRBD1. J gave up 3 bases and V 5 bases, and 5 bases lay outside the gene matches. Germline V CDR1 and CDR2: SGHNT, YENEEA. The CDR3 runs 14 residues. CDR3 in amino acids: CASSDRDRVYEQYF. CDR3 bases: TGTGCCAGCAGCGACCGGGACAGGGTCTACGAGCAGTACTTC.

The chain joins TRBV11-3 to TRBJ2-1; D call uncertain. The length of the CDR3 is 14 residues. Between the trimmed V and J ends, which lost 1 base and 8 bases, there was a span of 12 bases. Per germline, CDR1 SGHNT and CDR2 YENEEA. The CDR3 sequence: CASSLGPPSHEQFF. The CDR3, as DNA: TGTGCCAGCAGCTTAGGCCCCCCGTCCCATGAGCAGTTCTTC.

Only one count was recorded for this clone. The rearrangement links TRBV12-5 to TRBJ1-6; no firm D call. The CDR3 runs to 12 residues. The germline V gene has CDR1 LGHNT and CDR2 FRNRAP. Trimming left V 1 base short and J 9 bases short, with 4 bases between. Here the CDR3 DNA reads TGTGCTAGTGGTTTGGCTCTTTCACCCCTCCACTTT. This gives the protein CASGLALSPLHF.

V usage is TRBV12-5 and J usage is TRBJ2-7; D remains unclear. The CDR3 runs 12 residues. Per the germline V gene, CDR1 is LGHNT and CDR2 is FRNRAP. Deletions cut 10 bases from V and 3 bases from J, with 13 bases between. DNA for the CDR3: TGTGCTACCCTCAATGAGTTCTACGAGCAGTACTTC. Protein sequence: CATLNEFYEQYF.

The table lists this clone with a few counts. CDR3 residues: CATQRGSASGGYTF. In DNA form, the CDR3 reads TGTGCCACCCAAAGGGGCAGTGCCTCGGGAGGCTACACCTTC. The chain couples TRBV19 to TRBJ1-2; D possibly corresponds to TRBD1 (5 bases). V was cut by 10 bases and J by 8 bases, with 23 bases left in between. Germline-derived CDR1 and CDR2 are LNHDA and SQIVND (reference sequence). This CDR3 has 14 amino acids.

The chain uses TRBV6-7 and TRBJ1-1, with D possibly being TRBD1 (6 bases). TRBV6-7 is an ORF, and what it does is uncertain. V lost 7 bases and J lost 4, with 16 bases in between. This CDR3 spans 14 amino acids. The CDR3 nucleotides read TGTGCCAGCAATGTCCCGGGACAAGCCACTGAAGCTTTCTTT. Its translation: CASNVPGQATEAFF.

The rearrangement uses TRBV15 and TRBJ1-1; D is possibly TRBD1 (5 bases). Germline lookup yields CDR1 LNHNV and CDR2 YYDKDF (reference sequence). Trimming shortened V by 0 bases and J by 4 bases, and 18 bases separated the two germline ends. This CDR3 contains 17 residues. The CDR3 DNA follows: TGTGCCACCAGCAGAGATCTCGGGACCGCTCTGTCCACTGAAGCTTTCTTT. This gives the protein CATSRDLGTALSTEAFF.

The V and J genes are TRBV4-1 and TRBJ2-4; 14 nucleotides agree with TRBD2. Germline CDR1 MGHRA, CDR2 YSYEKL. The CDR3 contains 15 residues. V lost 4 bases to trimming and J lost 7 bases; unmatched junction nucleotides: 3. For the CDR3, the DNA is TGCGCCAGCAGCCCGACTAGCGGGGGGGCCAACATTCAGTACTTC. Protein product: CASSPTSGGANIQYF.

Notes on this clone: One end of the junction varies from germline; a read error may be responsible. The chain has TRBV6-8 and TRBJ2-1; 10 nucleotides match TRBD2. This CDR3 has 18 residues. Germline V gene lookup returns CDR1 MNHGY and CDR2 SAAAGT. In DNA form, the CDR3 reads TGTGCCATCAGTGTCGTTCTTAGCGGGGGGACTTTCTACAATGAGCAGTTCTTC. Amino acid sequence: CAISVVLSGGTFYNEQFF.

This chain joins TRBV7-5 and TRBJ2-3; the table's D call, TRBD2, has no DNA check behind it. TRBV7-5 is flagged as a pseudogene. The CDR3 length is 16 residues. CDR3 sequence (DNA): TGTGCCAGCAGCGAGACTAGCGGGACCGGCACAGATACGCAGTATTTT. This sequence encodes CASSETSGTGTDTQYF.

V and J are TRBV19 and TRBJ1-1, with D maybe TRBD1 (6 bases). The germline CDR1 and CDR2 sequences are LNHDA and SQIVND (reference sequence). V lost 3 bases and J 7 bases, leaving 15 bases between the germline ends. The CDR3 extends over 14 amino acids. This chain's CDR3 is CASSMREGGREAFF. The CDR3 DNA follows: TGTGCCAGTAGTATGCGGGAGGGGGGACGTGAAGCTTTCTTT.

This clone came up a few times. V is TRBV11-3 and J is TRBJ2-6, with D possibly matching TRBD1 (6 bases). CDR3 size: 19 residues. CDR1 is SGHNT, CDR2 YENEEA, per germline. V shed 5 bases and J shed 0 bases, with 20 bases lying between them. CDR3 DNA sequence: TGTGCCAGCAGCAAGACACCGCCTGGGACAACCTCTGGGGCCAACGTCCTGACTTTC. The encoded protein is CASSKTPPGTTSGANVLTF.

V is TRBV11-3 and J is TRBJ2-2; the D is unclear. Per germline, CDR1 SGHNT and CDR2 YENEEA. Trimming removed 2 bases from V and 4 bases from J, with 11 bases in between. The length of the CDR3 is 15 residues. The CDR3, as DNA: TGTGCCAGCAGCTTAATCGGTCGAGTCACCGGGGAGCTGTTTTTT. It translates to CASSLIGRVTGELFF.

The chain is built from TRBV6-7 and TRBJ2-3, with unresolved D. TRBV6-7 is an open reading frame, and its role is uncertain. The CDR3 is made up of 11 amino acids. V was cut by 4 bases and J by 6 bases, with 5 bases left in between. The DNA for the CDR3 is TGTGCCAGCAGTTTCCGGGATACGCAGTATTTT. This translates into CASSFRDTQYF.

The sample holds one count of this clone. This sequence joins TRBV30 and TRBJ2-3; 7 bases align to TRBD1. The V gene end was trimmed by 5 bases and the J gene end by 1 base; junction bases not matched to a gene: 0. The CDR3 totals 12 residues. Germline lookup yields CDR1 GTSNPN and CDR2 SVGIG (reference sequence). CDR3 protein: CAWGQGTDTQYF. For the CDR3, the DNA is TGTGCCTGGGGACAGGGCACAGATACGCAGTATTTT.

CDR3 amino acids: CASSQAPGQPNTGELFF. CDR3 coding DNA: TGTGCCAGCAGCCAAGCTCCGGGACAACCTAACACCGGGGAGCTGTTTTTT. The chain links TRBV14 to TRBJ2-2, with D tentatively TRBD1 (6 bases). This CDR3 contains 17 residues. Germline values: CDR1 SGHDN, CDR2 FVKESK. V shed 1 base and J shed 2 bases, with 14 bases lying between them.

In this sample, this clone turned up once. The V gene is TRBV11-3, the J gene TRBJ2-4; tentative D call: TRBD2 (7 bases). CDR3 size: 17 residues. In germline, CDR1 is SGHNT, CDR2 YENEEA. The ends were cut back, 5 bases at V and 2 bases at J, with 19 bases in the middle. The CDR3 DNA reads as TGTGCCAGCAGCCAAGGGGGGGCAGGGATTTCCAAAAACATTCAGTACTTC. Residues: CASSQGGAGISKNIQYF.

The chain carries TRBV29-1 and TRBJ1-3; weak D call: TRBD1 (5 bases). This CDR3 spans 14 amino acids. Deletions cut 4 bases from V and 2 bases from J, with 12 bases between. Germline CDR1 reads SQVTM; CDR2 reads ANQGSEA. The CDR3 is CSVGSGTAGNTIYF. The DNA for the CDR3 is TGCAGCGTTGGATCCGGGACCGCTGGAAACACCATATATTTT.

The rearrangement joins TRBV6-8 to TRBJ1-1; D is possibly TRBD1 (5 bases). Germline V gene lookup returns CDR1 MNHGY and CDR2 SAAAGT. V lost 2 bases and J 3 bases, leaving 16 bases between the germline ends. This CDR3 is built from 16 residues. CDR3 sequence (DNA): TGTGCCAGCAGTTACCTCCAGGGAGTAAGAGACACTGAAGCTTTCTTT. Its translation: CASSYLQGVRDTEAFF.

J is TRBJ1-2 and V is TRBV19; D call uncertain. CDR1 and CDR2 from the germline V gene are LNHDA and SQIVND (reference sequence). Trimming left V 2 bases short and J 2 bases short, with 9 bases between. The CDR3 sequence is 14 residues long. CDR3 nucleotides: TGTGCCAGTAGTATATGGAGACTCAACTATGGCTACACCTTC. Translation: CASSIWRLNYGYTF.

The chain couples TRBV28 to TRBJ1-5; 8 nucleotides match TRBD1. Germline-derived CDR1 and CDR2 are MDHEN and SYDVKM. The CDR3 totals 14 residues. V shed 9 bases, J shed 4 bases, and the junction held 8 bases outside the gene matches. The CDR3 nucleotides are TGTGCCAGTTTACCGGGACAGGTGAATCAGCCCCAGCATTTT. It translates to CASLPGQVNQPQHF.